This T cell receptor (beta chain) was sequenced for a study of cytomegalovirus exposure and HLA in healthy donors (dated by TCRdb to the late 2010s). A note on the overall study: According to an earlier analysis of several hundred of the donors, some 180 million T cells yielded 95 million to 140 million unique TCR beta sequences and 250 to 350 Gb of sequence data. In a later analysis, previously published TCR beta repertoires from 600 to 850 donors were re-analyzed and high-resolution HLA genotyping was added so that TCR occurrence patterns could be studied. Along with the roughly 610-subject first cohort, a separate validation cohort of over a hundred different subjects was used. Typing coverage varied by locus: roughly 629-640 donors for A, B, C, DRB1 and DQB1; more than 500 for DQA1; some 610 for DPA1; fewer than 480 for DPB1. In an earlier analysis of around 540 of the donors, high-throughput TCR beta sequencing was used to judge whether each TCR beta V gene segment behaved as functional or pseudogenic. Several DR-DQ haplotypes were handled as single units for association and clustering because linkage in the cohort was strong. In the later analysis, no new phenotypic data were used to find candidate immune exposures; instead, reliance was placed on TCR beta sequences and their occurrence across donors. The genetic ancestry cluster associated with self-reported Caucasian donors included about 84% of the approximately 430 genotyped donors. A later genetic analysis took genome-wide SNP genotypes for about three fifths of the 666 donors and used that subset as a discovery cohort. HLA typing included class I and class II loci at four-digit resolution. Among a few hundred genotyped donors of the cohort, an average of 235,054 unique TCR beta nucleotide sequences were sequenced per donor, about a sixth of them non-productive. High-throughput TCR immunosequencing, statistical association of individual TCRs with disease status, and machine learning were combined to predict cytomegalovirus infection status. Donor age, sex, ethnicity and CMV serostatus were compiled alongside the repertoire data. An early release covering 550 to 650 HLA-typed donors comprised approximately 300 gigabases of sequencing data and tens of millions of unique TCR sequences. The study aimed to test whether signatures of past pathogen exposure could be identified by cataloging public T cell receptors. Using immunosequencing, the study profiled T cell repertoires from 666 subjects and related those repertoires to cytomegalovirus serostatus. Every discovery cohort repertoire had been produced on one sequencing platform. Results the study describes overall, beyond this receptor: The only immune exposure information available for the cohort was CMV serostatus. In the study, 150 to 200 TCR beta chains were listed as associated with cytomegalovirus. V-gene and J-gene trimming of TCR beta chains was associated with a missense DCLRE1C variant in a later genetic analysis, and the association was replicated in an independent cohort. Most TCR sequences were observed very rarely across donors, whereas some public TCRs were present in many individuals. Because counts were too low, around 18 rarely observed V segments, including chromosome 9 orphons, were left out of the earlier analysis of some 640 of the donors. According to a later analysis, TCR association rates differed among HLA loci, with DRB1 alleles showing the most associated TCRs and HLA-C alleles showing the fewest. In both the original and validation cohorts, the classifier was reported to diagnose cytomegalovirus status with high specificity and sensitivity. A group of highly shared sequence variants was considered likely to be a technical artifact of the sequencing pipeline. Because HLA typing was unavailable for some donors at each locus, only the typed subset was used in association tests. Compared with equally common non-associated chains, HLA-associated TCR beta chains in a later analysis were more clonally expanded and had lower generation probabilities. Presence/absence analyses assumed roughly uniform sequencing depth across donors, an assumption that may not hold. In a later genetic analysis, fewer N-insertions in productive TCRs were reported among donors in an Asian-associated ancestry cluster than the roughly 700-donor mean. Only TCR beta chains were sequenced in this cohort, and the absence of alpha or paired-chain data limited detectable features. Some IMGT-functional V segments, including TRBV6-2 and TRBV6-3, could not be told apart with the 87-base-pair reads, so those segments were excluded. Several of the top co-occurrence clusters appeared to be linked to parvovirus B19, influenza, CMV and Epstein-Barr virus, according to a later analysis. A later analysis found that most CMV-associated TCR beta chains appeared HLA-restricted, with HLA associations seemingly driven largely by CMV exposure. In an earlier analysis of 587 of the donors, most TCR beta V segments were observed in productive rearrangements about 90% or about 30% of the time, broadly matching IMGT annotations. A further reported finding was that TCR beta sequences accurately predicted the HLA-A and HLA-B alleles for most subjects in the first cohort. Assigning TCR associations to individual alleles was difficult when HLA alleles, especially DR and DQ, strongly co-occurred. At a false discovery rate of 0.05, a later analysis linked around 17,000 TCR beta sequences to specific HLA alleles. Correlated functional status among segregating V segments might reflect linkage disequilibrium, but an unknown experimental factor could not be ruled out. The authors suggested that the approach could potentially be extended to other disease states and immunological phenotypes. Three of the identified cytomegalovirus-associated TCR beta chains were confirmed in vitro to be specific for cytomegalovirus antigens.

Notes on this clone: The antigen this receptor binds is unknown. No base quality information exists; no much larger clone differs at one position.

The cohort comprised 670 or so healthy bone marrow donors. At the time of sampling, all cohort members were nominally healthy, though unrecorded immune exposures were likely present. The donor was CMV seronegative and belonged to the group of over 300 seronegative cohort members. Each donor provided a peripheral blood sample, and peripheral blood mononuclear cells were used for TCR beta sequencing. The Qiagen DNeasy Blood Extraction Kit was used to extract genomic DNA from the blood cell samples. The library was generated by the immunoSEQ multiplex PCR assay. A mixture of 60 forward primers for TCR Vbeta segments and 13 reverse primers for TCR Jbeta segments was used in the multiplex PCR. Amplification of the CDR3 region of rearranged TCR beta genes was performed with a multiplex PCR assay on genomic DNA. The Illumina HiSeq System was used to sequence the amplified TCR beta libraries as 87-base-pair reads. As for the authors' bioinformatics: A later analysis tallied 70 million to 100 million unique TCR beta chains across the 640 or so repertoires, and about 10 million of those chains were shared by two or more donors. Raw reads were error-corrected and collapsed into unique sequences with a nearest-neighbor algorithm that merged closely related sequences to remove PCR and sequencing errors. CDR3 sequences were aligned to IMGT reference sequences to assign V, D and J gene segments. Each retained sequence needed at least a six-nucleotide match to both a V gene segment and a J gene segment. A rearrangement counted as productive if the CDR3 had no stop codons and remained in frame with V and J, and every other rearrangement counted as non-productive. Following IMGT convention, CDR3 was defined as the stretch from the second conserved V-encoded cysteine to the conserved J-encoded phenylalanine. Sequences without an unambiguous match to a single V gene segment were excluded from the earlier analysis of almost 600 of the donors. An earlier analysis of 450 to 650 of the donors called V segments functional above 56.7% productive rearrangements and segregating when the between-donor standard deviation exceeded 5%. A statistical classification framework was built for diagnosing cytomegalovirus status from the catalog of TCR beta chain sequences. V and J gene assignment, in a later analysis, came from comparing TCR nucleotide sequences with IMGT/GENE-DB human TR gene sequences. The TCRdist pipeline was used in a later analysis to assign CDR3 sequences and most-parsimonious VDJ recombination scenarios. In a later analysis, every TCR beta chain was defined by the combination of its CDR3 amino acid sequence and its V-gene family, and reads without a unique V-gene family were dropped. To address suspected cross-contamination and a sequencing artifact, a later analysis removed some 620 highly shared, low-generation-probability nucleotide sequences. In a later analysis, a clonal expansion index was calculated for each public chain from normalized within-repertoire ranks of inferred template counts. A later analysis computed generation probabilities with a VDJ recombination model fitted to out-of-frame rearrangements, and checked the results against IGoR. In a later analysis, hypergeometric tests were used to score TCR-TCR, TCR-HLA and TCR-CMV co-occurrence, with a repertoire-size bias correction applied to TCR pairs. False discovery rates were estimated in a later analysis by permuting HLA or CMV assignments 20 times. In a later analysis, co-occurring TCRs were grouped using DBSCAN, and TCRdist sequence similarity was added for clustering within HLA-allele-positive subsets. Co-occurrence clustering excluded repertoires with fewer than 30,000 or more than 120,000 public chains, plus five with anomalous nucleotide sharing. The immuneACCESS repertoire file appears here via TCRdb, limited to in-frame rearrangements. These files lack a portion of the clones; in checked studies, under half of the deficit traces to unresolved V genes, and the cause of the others is not known. D and trimming were read from the DNA, whereas the V and J calls and clone size are those reported in that table. The sample has about 82,000 clones on record, around 77% of them singletons. In total, the top ten clones hold 3% to 3.5% of the sample.

CDR1 SGHTA and CDR2 FQGNSA are derived from the germline V gene. Trimming leaves V shorter by 4 bases and J shorter by 4 bases, with the junction holding 5 bases beyond the gene matches. From its cysteine to its phenylalanine, the CDR3 spans 14 amino acids. The entry retains the CDR3 DNA only, 42 bases that are in frame from base 1. The chain is assembled from TRBV7-2 and TRBJ2-5; 8 bases in between match TRBD2. The sequence was obtained from a man aged 45 to 65 in good health and CMV-seronegative. The specimen was PBMCs. The CDR3: CASSYGGAGETQYF. The DNA sequence is as follows: TGTGCCAGCAGCTACGGGGGGGCTGGAGAGACCCAGTACTTC.